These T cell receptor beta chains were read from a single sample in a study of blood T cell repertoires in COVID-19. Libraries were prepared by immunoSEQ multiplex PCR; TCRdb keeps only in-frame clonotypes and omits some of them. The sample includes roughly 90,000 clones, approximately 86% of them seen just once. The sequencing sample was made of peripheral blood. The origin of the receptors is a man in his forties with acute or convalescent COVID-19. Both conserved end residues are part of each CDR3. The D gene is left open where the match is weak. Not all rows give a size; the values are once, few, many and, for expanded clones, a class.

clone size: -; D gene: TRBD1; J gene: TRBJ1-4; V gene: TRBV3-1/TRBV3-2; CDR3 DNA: TGTGCCAGCAGCCCCGGGACAGGAAATGAAAAACTGTTTTTT; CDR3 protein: CASSPGTGNEKLFF
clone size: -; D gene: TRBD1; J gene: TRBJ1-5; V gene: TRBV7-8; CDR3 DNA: TGTGCCAGCAGCTTATATACAGGGGGCAGTCAGCCCCAGCATTTT; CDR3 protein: CASSLYTGGSQPQHF
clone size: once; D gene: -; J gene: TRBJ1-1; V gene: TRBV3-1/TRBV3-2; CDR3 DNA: TGTGCCAGCAGCCACGGGGTGGGAGGTGAAGCTTTCTTT; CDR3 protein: CASSHGVGGEAFF
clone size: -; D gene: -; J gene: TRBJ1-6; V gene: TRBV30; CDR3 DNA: TGTGCCTGGAGGCCCCCGAGTAGCTCCTATAATTCACCCCTCCACTTT; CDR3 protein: CAWRPPSSSYNSPLHF
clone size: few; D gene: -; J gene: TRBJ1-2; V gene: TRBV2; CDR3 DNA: TGTGCCAGCAGGAATGTAGCCTATGGCTACACCTTC; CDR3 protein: CASRNVAYGYTF
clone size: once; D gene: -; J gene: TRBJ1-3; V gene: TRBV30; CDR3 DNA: TGTGCCTGGAGTTCCCGGACAAGAGTCTCTGGAAACACCATATATTTT; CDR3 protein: CAWSSRTRVSGNTIYF
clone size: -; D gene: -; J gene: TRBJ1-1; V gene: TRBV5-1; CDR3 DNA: TGCGCCAGCAGCTTCGGGGGGTTTGGGAACACTGAAGCTTTCTTT; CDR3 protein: CASSFGGFGNTEAFF
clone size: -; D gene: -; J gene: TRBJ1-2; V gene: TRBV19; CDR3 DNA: TGTGCCAGTAGCCACGGTTGGCAGGGGCCCTATGGCTACACCTTC; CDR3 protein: CASSHGWQGPYGYTF
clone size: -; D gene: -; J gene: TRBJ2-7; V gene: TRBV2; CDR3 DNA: TGTGCCAGCAGTGTGGGCGGGATGGGGTCCTACGAGCAGTACTTC; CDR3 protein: CASSVGGMGSYEQYF
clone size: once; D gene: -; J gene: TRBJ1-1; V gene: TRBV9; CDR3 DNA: TGTGCCAGCAGCGTAAGAGGGGGTAACACTGAAGCTTTCTTT; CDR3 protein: CASSVRGGNTEAFF
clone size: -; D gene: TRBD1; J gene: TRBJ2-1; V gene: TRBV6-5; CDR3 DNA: TGTGCCAGCAGCTGGACAGGGGGCGGTGAGCAGTTCTTC; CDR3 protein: CASSWTGGGEQFF
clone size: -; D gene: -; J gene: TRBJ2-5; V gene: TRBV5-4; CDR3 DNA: TGTGCCAGCAGCTTGGACTATCAGGAGACCCAGTACTTC; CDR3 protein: CASSLDYQETQYF
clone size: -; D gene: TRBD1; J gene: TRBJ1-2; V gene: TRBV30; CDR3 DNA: TGTGCCTGGAGTAGGGACAGGGAGCACTATGGCTACACCTTC; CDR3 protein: CAWSRDREHYGYTF
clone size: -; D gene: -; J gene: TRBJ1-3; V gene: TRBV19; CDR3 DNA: TGTGCCAGTAGTATTGAAGGACTGAGCTCTGGAAACACCATATATTTT; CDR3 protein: CASSIEGLSSGNTIYF
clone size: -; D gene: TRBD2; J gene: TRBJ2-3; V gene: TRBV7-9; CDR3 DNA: TGTGCCAGCAGCGTTAGCGGGATCACAGATACGCAGTATTTT; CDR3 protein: CASSVSGITDTQYF
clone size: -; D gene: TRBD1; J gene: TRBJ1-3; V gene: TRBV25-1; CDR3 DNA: TGTGCCAGCAGTGAGGACAGGCCAGTCTCTGGAAACACCATATATTTT; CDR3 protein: CASSEDRPVSGNTIYF
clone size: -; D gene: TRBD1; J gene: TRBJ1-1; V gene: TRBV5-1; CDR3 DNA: TGCGCCAGCAGCCGGGACAGGGGGCCTGAAGCTTTCTTT; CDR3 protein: CASSRDRGPEAFF
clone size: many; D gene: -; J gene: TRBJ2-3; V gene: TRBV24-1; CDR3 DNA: TGTGCCACCAGTGATTTTGCCGGGGCAGATACGCAGTATTTT; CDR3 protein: CATSDFAGADTQYF
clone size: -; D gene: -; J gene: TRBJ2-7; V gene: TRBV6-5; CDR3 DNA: TGTGCCAGCAGTTCCAATTCCAGGATGCCGGTCGGAGAGCAGTACTTC; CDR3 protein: CASSSNSRMPVGEQYF
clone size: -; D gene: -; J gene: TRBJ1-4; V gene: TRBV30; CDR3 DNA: TGTGCCTGGAGTGTGGGAGGGGATAATGAAAAACTGTTTTTT; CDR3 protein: CAWSVGGDNEKLFF